This record looks at one T cell receptor (beta chain) sequence and its context. Antigen specificity is unknown. This record comes from a study of cytomegalovirus exposure and HLA in healthy donors. Turning to the study itself: In a previous analysis, 120 million or so unique TCR beta sequences were found from some 180 million T cells.

CDR3 length: 15 residues. The V gene lost 0 bases and the J gene lost 2 bases, with 9 bases spanning the gap. Per germline, CDR1 WSHSY and CDR2 SAAADI. Study results and caveats: A later analysis showed HLA-associated TCR beta chains outstripping equally common others in clonal expansion. Segments of the TCR beta V type were, in most cases, productive about 87% or about 30% of the time in an earlier analysis.

Amplification used 60 Vbeta primers and 13 Jbeta primers. Profiled with immunoSEQ multiplex PCR; TCRdb holds only in-frame clones, not every one. This sample has roughly 100,000 clones, with more than 55% found just once. The clonotype originates from a boy younger than 18 in good health and CMV-seropositive. The chain is built from TRBV10-2 and TRBJ2-3, with D hard to call. Sequenced: PBMCs. The CDR3 DNA follows: TGCGCCAGCAGTGAGTCTTCTTTCCTCACAGATACGCAGTATTTT. Translation gives CASSESSFLTDTQYF.